There are many counts of the clone carrying this T cell receptor beta chain. Its antigen remains unknown. The data derive from a study of T cells in Graves' hyperthyroidism and ophthalmopathy. At the level of the study: Peripheral blood was taken when the disease was first diagnosed, before any treatment began. The study's findings and limits: The majority of expanded thyroid clonotypes above 0.001 also appeared in blood.

The diagnostic basis comprised clinical symptoms, serum thyroxine and TRAb, thyroid ultrasound and orbital computed tomography. RNA transcripts served as the template for amplifying TCR beta CDR3 regions. When the TCR CDR3 underwent first-round RT-PCR, the HTBI primer set was used. From the multiplex PCR reads, TCRdb called clonotypes with MiXCR, one entry per CDR3 protein. The sample shows about 100,000 distinct CDR3 sequences, 15% to 20% of them seen only once. This clonotype was sampled from a woman in her 50s with Graves' hyperthyroidism. The sequencing input was blood.

The CDR3 loop reads CASSIAGGSSADTQYF. CDR3 nucleotides: TGCGCCAGCAGCATAGCGGGAGGTAGCTCAGCTGATACGCAGTATTTT. The chain joins TRBV5-1 to TRBJ2-3, with 10 bases that match TRBD2. Germline-derived CDR1 and CDR2 are SGHRS and YFSETQ. V was pared by 4 bases and J by 6 bases, with 11 bases of the junction left unmatched. The length of the CDR3 is 16 residues.